This T cell receptor (beta chain) originates from a study of blood T cell repertoires in COVID-19. Germline CDR1 SGHVS, CDR2 FQNEAQ. V dropped 0 bases and J dropped 8 bases, with 4 bases sitting between them. CDR3 length: 11 residues. Under the authors' procedure: Reference gene primers were amplified, and this amplification served to estimate nucleated cell counts. Assay used: immunoSEQ multiplex PCR; TCRdb lists only in-frame clones, some missing. V, J and clone size reflect that table, while D and trimming were determined from the DNA. The sample carries under 250,000 clones, about 85% recorded once. It was during active infection that Seattle patients were enrolled and then longitudinally followed.

This chain links TRBV7-8 with TRBJ1-1; no firm D call. The receptor's source is a woman in her thirties or forties with COVID-19, enrolled during active disease. The sequenced sample consisted of peripheral blood. This chain's CDR3 is CASSLAGEAFF. The CDR3 bases are TGTGCCAGCAGCTTAGCCGGGGAAGCTTTCTTT.